This T cell receptor beta chain is from a study of T cell responses to AZD1222 COVID-19 vaccine. The CDR3 consists of 22 residues. Germline loops: CDR1 LNHNV, CDR2 YYDKDF (reference sequence). The V end was cut by 0 bases, the J end by 4 bases, with 32 bases between. Profiled with immunoSEQ multiplex PCR; TCRdb holds only in-frame clones, not every one. The sample carries 120,000 or so clones, 88% recorded once. The chain carries TRBV15 and TRBJ2-3, with D perhaps matching TRBD2 (6 bases). The receptor comes from an adult in good health. This specimen consisted of peripheral blood, obtained on day 0 of AZD1222 vaccination. CDR3 coding DNA: TGTGCCACCAGCAGAGATAAGTATGAACGCGGGGTGGCTAGGCTCAATGCAGATACGCAGTATTTT. It yields the protein CATSRDKYERGVARLNADTQYF.